This T cell receptor (beta chain) was identified in a study of T cell repertoires in cytomegalovirus infection. Study-level results: Cumulative public TCR beta family frequency identified carriers of CMV plus the relevant HLA. What dominated the ex vivo response were HLA-C-restricted CMV-specific TCR beta clonotypes.

TCRdb reanalysed the reads using MiXCR and keeps one entry per CDR3 protein. Of under 90,000 distinct CDR3 sequences listed, about 45% are singletons. The V end lost 5 bases, the J end lost 5 bases, and 16 bases lay between the germline ends. Germline V gene lookup returns CDR1 MGHDK and CDR2 SYGVNS. CDR3 length: 14 amino acids. Of note for this clonotype: As yet, its antigen is unknown.

The receptor was isolated from a human donor in good health (CMV status not recorded). Some clones in this sample may be carry-over from other donors' samples. The rearrangement joins TRBV25-1 to TRBJ2-7; D uncertain. The sample here was CD8+ T cells from cultured PBMCs, taken from culture after CMV antigen stimulation. CDR3 nucleotide sequence: TGTGCCAGCAGTTCCGTCCGAGAGGTTCACGAGCAGTACTTC. This sequence encodes CASSSVREVHEQYF.